These 13 T cell receptor gamma chains share one sample of origin, sequenced in a study of human gamma delta and Vdelta1 T cells. TCRdb reanalyzed the PCR reads using CATT. Of about 8,700 gamma-chain clones in the sample, around 50% were seen once. No antigen is known for these receptors. Sample: Vdelta1 gamma-delta T cells from blood grown in culture (DOT cells). Receptors were obtained from a human donor in good health.

V is TRGV9 and J is TRGJ1 or TRGJ2. CDR1 is GITISATS and CDR2 is ISYDGTV in the germline V gene (reference sequence). The CDR3 runs to 12 residues. Losses at the gene ends were 6 bases for V and 0 bases for J; bases not matched to a gene: 2. The CDR3 nucleotides are TGTGCCTTGTGGTCGAATTATTATAAGAAACTCTTT. Its translation: CALWSNYYKKLF.

Note on this clone: An end of the junction differs from the germline gene, which may be a read error. J is TRGJP1 and V is TRGV8. This CDR3 is 14 amino acids long. Germline CDR1 is VENAVY and CDR2 is YDSYNSRV. CDR3 sequence reads: CATWDGTPGWFKIF. CDR3 coding DNA: TGTGCCACCTGGGATGGTACCCCTGGTTGGTTCAAGATATTT.

This clone showed up just once. At one end the junction does not follow the germline gene, possibly because of a read error. The chain couples TRGV1 to TRGJ1 or TRGJ2. TRGV1 is an ORF, and what it does is uncertain. There are 13 residues in the CDR3. The CDR3 sequence: CAAWDRQSYKKLF. DNA of the CDR3: TGTGCCGCCTGGGACAGGCAAAGTTATAAGAAACTCTTT.

Note on this clone: Other DNA variants within this sample encode the same CDR3. The chain recombines TRGV4 with TRGJ1 or TRGJ2. J gave up 4 bases and V 1 base, and 4 bases lay outside the gene matches. The CDR3 length is 13 residues. Germline lookup yields CDR1 EGSTGY and CDR2 YDSYTSSV. CDR3: CATWDGPYYKKLF. The CDR3 coding sequence is TGTGCCACCTGGGATGGCCCCTATTATAAGAAACTCTTT.

This clone was recorded only once. The genes are TRGV4 and TRGJ1 or TRGJ2. The germline V gene has CDR1 EGSTGY and CDR2 YDSYTSSV. CDR3 length equals 15 residues. Trimming at V came to 4 bases and at J to 0 bases, leaving 9 bases not matched to a gene. The CDR3 coding sequence is TGTGCCACCTGGGAGTACCAACCGAATTATTATAAGAAACTCTTT. Translation: CATWEYQPNYYKKLF.

The gene calls are TRGV8 and TRGJP1. Germline-derived CDR1 and CDR2 are VENAVY and YDSYNSRV. V shed 1 base and J 7 bases; nucleotides not matched to a gene: 3. The CDR3 loop spans 13 amino acids. The DNA for the CDR3 is TGTGCCACCTGGGATAGCGTTGGTTGGTTCAAGATATTT. The encoded protein is CATWDSVGWFKIF.

On this clone itself: Other DNA sequences from this sample encode an identical CDR3 as well. V gene TRGV9 combines with J gene TRGJP. CDR1 is GITISATS, CDR2 ISYDGTV, per germline (reference sequence). With 1 base clipped from V and 4 bases from J, the junction kept 1 base outside the gene matches. The CDR3 sequence is 16 residues long. For the CDR3, the DNA is TGTGCCTTGTGGGAGGTACAAGAGTTGGGCAAAAAAATCAAGGTATTT. It is translated as CALWEVQELGKKIKVF.

In this sample, this clone turned up a few times. V gene TRGV5 combines with J gene TRGJ1 or TRGJ2. V dropped 0 bases and J dropped 2; count of bases not matched to a gene: 4. Germline CDR1 reads VINAFY; CDR2 reads YDVSNSKD. The CDR3 has 14 amino acids. CDR3 sequence (DNA): TGTGCCACCTGGGACAGGTCTTATTATTATAAGAAACTCTTT. Protein sequence: CATWDRSYYYKKLF.

This clone turned up a few times. This chain connects TRGV5 to TRGJ1 or TRGJ2. Germline V CDR1 and CDR2: VINAFY, YDVSNSKD. The CDR3 extends over 13 amino acids. The V and J ends lost 3 bases and 2 bases, in that order; junction bases with no gene match: 4. The CDR3 nucleotides read TGTGCCACCTGGGACGTGGATTATTATAAGAAACTCTTT. Encoded protein: CATWDVDYYKKLF.

Worth noting for this clone: A much larger clone differs from this one at a single base, so this may be a read error. The identical CDR3 is also encoded by other nucleotide sequences in the sample. The chain has TRGV2 and TRGJ1 or TRGJ2. This CDR3 spans 14 amino acids. The ends lost 0 bases at V and 4 bases at J; junction bases unmatched: 6. Germline lookup yields CDR1 EGSNGY and CDR2 YDSYNSKV. Here the CDR3 DNA reads TGTGCCACCTGGGACGGGCCGGGCTATTATAAGAAACTCTTT. It encodes CATWDGPGYYKKLF.

The chain uses TRGV8 and TRGJ1 or TRGJ2. CDR1 and CDR2 from the germline V gene are VENAVY and YDSYNSRV. This CDR3 comprises 13 residues. V dropped 4 bases and J dropped 2; count of bases not matched to a gene: 5. The CDR3, as DNA: TGTGCCACCTGGGACCAACATTATTATAAGAAACTCTTT. It codes for CATWDQHYYKKLF.

Concerning this clone: This sequence may be a read error, since a much larger clone differs from it by one base. The chain employs TRGV2 and TRGJ1 or TRGJ2. The CDR3 runs 12 residues. The germline gives CDR1 EGSNGY, CDR2 YDSYNSKV. The J segment lost 3 bases and the V segment lost 5 bases, leaving 4 bases of the junction unmatched. The CDR3: CATWAAYYKKLF. Here the CDR3 DNA reads TGTGCCACCTGGGCCGCTTATTATAAGAAACTCTTT.

The gene calls are TRGV9 and TRGJ1 or TRGJ2. V trimming: 0 bases; J trimming: 4 bases; junction bases outside the gene matches: 3. Germline V gene sequence: CDR1 GITISATS, CDR2 ISYDGTV (reference sequence). The CDR3 consists of 13 residues. DNA for the CDR3: TGTGCCTTGTGGGAGGTGATGTATTATAAGAAACTCTTT. As protein: CALWEVMYYKKLF.